The following is a TCR beta chain sequence with its context. At one of its ends the junction is not consistent with the germline gene, which may arise from a read error. The data derive from a study of blood T cells in healthy people across ages. Then a second PCR, running about 6 to 12 cycles, was carried out with a sample-barcoded 5' primer and a J-beta primer mix. A single record per CDR3 protein comes from TCRdb applying MiXCR to the 5' RACE reads. The repertoire includes about 930,000 distinct CDR3 sequences, almost 30% of them detected once, and 10% to 13% sits in the top ten. These data were also filed under a second study, of T cells of mothers and their children. That report notes: cDNA was made from all extracted RNA, 1.5 ug per 15 ul.

This receptor was taken from a woman in her forties in good health. The sample was blood.

The DNA for the CDR3 is TGCGCTAGCAGCCAAGCTGGGACAGGGGGTTTTTATGGCTACACCTTC. Encoded protein: CASSQAGTGGFYGYTF. The V and J genes are TRBV4-3 and TRBJ1-2; 11 bases agree with TRBD1. Germline lookup yields CDR1 LGHNA and CDR2 YSLEER. The CDR3 runs 16 residues.